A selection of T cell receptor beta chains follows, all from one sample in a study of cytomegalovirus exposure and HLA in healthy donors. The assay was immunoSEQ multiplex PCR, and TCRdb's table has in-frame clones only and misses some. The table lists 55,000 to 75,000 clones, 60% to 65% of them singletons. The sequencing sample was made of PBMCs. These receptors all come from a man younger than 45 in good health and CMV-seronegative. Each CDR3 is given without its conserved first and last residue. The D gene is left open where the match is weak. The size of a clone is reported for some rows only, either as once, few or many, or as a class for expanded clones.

ASSDPGQGPYEQY	TRBJ2-7	-	-	TRBV21-1
ASSPPGLAGGNEQF	TRBJ2-1	TRBD2	once	TRBV5-4
ASRGARTGELF	TRBJ2-2	-	-	TRBV27
ASSLSGGSTEAF	TRBJ1-1	-	-	TRBV18
ASGLGSLSNQPQH	TRBJ1-5	-	-	TRBV12-5
ASWTSSTDTQY	TRBJ2-3	TRBD2	-	TRBV2
ASRGQSTDTQY	TRBJ2-3	TRBD1	-	TRBV9
SVVGRQGESYEQY	TRBJ2-7	TRBD1	-	TRBV29-1
ASSFEGYPYEQY	TRBJ2-7	-	-	TRBV7-2
AWSRAYGYT	TRBJ1-2	-	few	TRBV30
ASSLDFYEQY	TRBJ2-7	-	-	TRBV5-4
ASTVAQGSGTQY	TRBJ2-5	-	-	TRBV19
ASSPAASGSDETQY	TRBJ2-5	TRBD2	few	TRBV18
ASRATGTGSYEQY	TRBJ2-7	-	-	TRBV7-5
ASSFGQPSGEQY	TRBJ2-7	-	few	TRBV7-2
ASSSLPGQGSEQF	TRBJ2-1	TRBD1	-	TRBV5-4
ASSSQGAGGNEQY	TRBJ2-7	TRBD1	-	TRBV6-5
ASRSGGQSNQPQH	TRBJ1-5	-	-	TRBV2
ASMLMTEAF	TRBJ1-1	-	-	TRBV2
AWRRGQGGLF	TRBJ1-4	TRBD1	-	TRBV30
SVEVTSGYEQY	TRBJ2-7	TRBD2	-	TRBV29-1
ASSQVAGGFSNQPQH	TRBJ1-5	-	-	TRBV4-1
ASSVMARGTETQY	TRBJ2-5	-	-	TRBV9
ASSAGLAGGNEQF	TRBJ2-1	TRBD2	few	TRBV7-7